The rows below give T cell receptor beta chains drawn from one sample of a study of blood T cell repertoires in COVID-19. Assay used: immunoSEQ multiplex PCR; TCRdb lists only in-frame clones, some missing. The data hold approximately 390,000 clones, with nearly 90% observed a single time. Sample: peripheral blood. These receptors were taken from a man between 18 and 35 years old with active or convalescent COVID-19. Each CDR3 is given with its conserved first and last residue. D genes are given only for firm matches. Clone size is shown for a subset of rows, as once, few, many or a class of expanded clone.

TRBV5-1	TRBJ2-5	.	.	CASRQGETQYF	TGCGCCAGCAGACAGGGAGAGACCCAGTACTTC
TRBV5-4	TRBJ2-3	TRBD2	.	CASSARDYRHTDTQYF	TGTGCCAGCAGCGCCCGGGACTACCGTCACACAGATACGCAGTATTTT
TRBV6-5	TRBJ1-2	.	.	CASTGRAGTFYGYTF	TGTGCCAGCACTGGGCGGGCGGGCACCTTCTATGGCTACACCTTC
TRBV27	TRBJ1-1	.	once	CASRRLNTEAFF	TGTGCCAGCAGGCGGCTGAACACTGAAGCTTTCTTT
TRBV19	TRBJ2-2	TRBD2	.	CASSATTSGGFTGELFF	TGTGCCAGTAGTGCCACTACTAGCGGGGGATTCACCGGGGAGCTGTTTTTT
TRBV7-2	TRBJ1-5	.	.	CASSPQVDQPQHF	TGTGCCAGCAGCCCACAGGTGGACCAGCCCCAGCATTTT
TRBV20-1	TRBJ2-7	.	.	CSASELTGESYEQYF	TGCAGTGCTAGTGAGCTGACGGGTGAGTCCTACGAGCAGTACTTC
TRBV6-2/TRBV6-3	TRBJ1-1	.	few	CASSYLRVSPEAFF	TGTGCCAGCAGTTATCTCCGGGTCTCTCCTGAAGCTTTCTTT
TRBV7-2	TRBJ2-2	TRBD1	.	CASSNKGTVNTGELFF	TGTGCCAGCAGCAACAAGGGGACAGTGAACACCGGGGAGCTGTTTTTT
TRBV7-2	TRBJ2-1	.	.	CASRMGGSYNEQFF	TGTGCCAGCAGGATGGGGGGCTCCTACAATGAGCAGTTCTTC
TRBV29-1	TRBJ1-1	TRBD1	.	CSVSYRGSRDTEAFF	TGCAGCGTTAGCTACAGGGGCTCCAGGGACACTGAAGCTTTCTTT
TRBV6-5	TRBJ1-1	.	.	CASIGESMNTEAFF	TGTGCCAGCATCGGGGAATCTATGAACACTGAAGCTTTCTTT
TRBV18	TRBJ2-3	TRBD1	.	CASSPGQGTTDTQYF	TGTGCCAGCTCACCCGGACAGGGGACCACAGATACGCAGTATTTT
TRBV7-3	TRBJ2-6	TRBD1	.	CASSSGTGVGANVLTF	TGTGCCAGCAGCTCCGGGACAGGGGTAGGGGCCAACGTGCTGACTTTC
TRBV5-1	TRBJ2-7	.	.	CASSSQGAGIDEQYF	TGCGCCAGCAGCTCCCAGGGCGCTGGGATCGACGAGCAGTACTTC
TRBV4-1	TRBJ1-2	.	once	CASSLPGEREAYGYTF	TGCGCCAGCAGCCTCCCCGGTGAAAGGGAGGCCTATGGCTACACCTTC
TRBV6-5	TRBJ2-7	TRBD1	.	CASSNRQGRSEQYF	TGTGCCAGCAGTAACCGACAGGGACGGAGCGAGCAGTACTTC
TRBV15	TRBJ2-1	.	.	CATSRGTASAYNEQFF	TGTGCCACCAGCAGGGGGACTGCCTCAGCCTACAATGAGCAGTTCTTC
TRBV7-2	TRBJ1-2	.	.	CASFGRDDANYGYTF	TGTGCCAGCTTTGGACGGGATGACGCTAACTATGGCTACACCTTC
TRBV27	TRBJ2-7	TRBD2	.	CASQLAGYLGEQYF	TGTGCCAGTCAGCTAGCGGGGTACCTCGGGGAGCAGTACTTC
TRBV11-2	TRBJ1-1	.	.	CASSLGTGWNTEAFF	TGTGCCAGCAGCTTAGGGACGGGGTGGAACACTGAAGCTTTCTTT
TRBV19	TRBJ2-5	TRBD2	.	CASSTTSGVVETQYF	TGTGCCAGTAGTACCACTAGCGGGGTTGTGGAGACCCAGTACTTC
TRBV9	TRBJ1-4	.	.	CASSFDGGVAGKLFF	TGTGCCAGCAGCTTCGACGGCGGAGTCGCGGGAAAACTGTTTTTT
TRBV30	TRBJ1-5	.	once	CAWSVTGELIQPQHF	TGTGCCTGGAGTGTGACAGGCGAGCTAATTCAGCCCCAGCATTTT
TRBV4-1	TRBJ2-1	.	.	CASSPGEFAVSEQFF	TGCGCCAGCAGCCCGGGGGAGTTCGCGGTCAGTGAGCAGTTCTTC
TRBV9	TRBJ1-6	.	.	CASSPPFAGNNSPLHF	TGTGCCAGCAGCCCACCTTTTGCAGGAAATAATTCACCCCTCCACTTT
TRBV18	TRBJ1-4	.	.	CASSPRSNEKLFF	TGTGCCAGCTCACCACGTTCGAATGAAAAACTGTTTTTT
TRBV11-2	TRBJ2-3	.	.	CASSLVYHLTDTQYF	TGTGCCAGCAGCTTAGTCTACCACCTCACAGATACGCAGTATTTT
TRBV7-2	TRBJ1-2	TRBD1	few	CASSLVGTGYYGYTF	TGTGCCAGCAGCTTAGTTGGGACAGGGTACTATGGCTACACCTTC
TRBV28	TRBJ1-2	TRBD1	few	CASSVGQPYGYTF	TGTGCCAGCAGTGTGGGACAGCCATATGGCTACACCTTC
TRBV4-3	TRBJ1-3	TRBD1	.	CASSHWGDRKGNTIYF	TGCGCCAGCAGCCACTGGGGGGACAGGAAAGGAAACACCATATATTTT
TRBV9	TRBJ2-1	.	.	CASSVDPGVSYNEQFF	TGTGCCAGCAGCGTAGACCCGGGGGTTTCCTACAATGAGCAGTTCTTC
TRBV7-2	TRBJ2-7	.	.	CASSLDKGSYEQYF	TGTGCCAGCAGCTTGGACAAGGGGTCCTACGAGCAGTACTTC
TRBV28	TRBJ1-2	.	.	CASSLVSRAAGYTF	TGTGCCAGCAGTTTGGTGAGCAGGGCGGCCGGCTACACCTTC
TRBV5-4	TRBJ1-6	.	once	CASSPGRGIGSPLHF	TGTGCCAGCAGCCCGGGACGGGGGATTGGTTCACCCCTCCACTTT
TRBV6-5	TRBJ1-2	TRBD1	.	CASSYWTGEGYTF	TGTGCCAGCAGTTACTGGACAGGGGAGGGCTACACCTTC
TRBV7-3	TRBJ2-3	.	.	CASSPLSTDTQYF	TGTGCCAGCAGCCCCCTGAGCACAGATACGCAGTATTTT
TRBV9	TRBJ2-3	TRBD2	once	CASSASGGGDTQYF	TGTGCCAGCAGTGCTAGCGGGGGGGGAGATACGCAGTATTTT
TRBV6-2/TRBV6-3	TRBJ1-1	.	.	CASSVTGNKDTEAFF	TGTGCCAGCAGTGTAACAGGGAATAAGGACACTGAAGCTTTCTTT
TRBV29-1	TRBJ2-7	.	.	CSVEGLGSGDYEQYF	TGCAGCGTTGAAGGACTAGGCTCCGGCGACTACGAGCAGTACTTC
TRBV14	TRBJ1-1	.	.	CASSQDFVRGDMNTEAFF	TGTGCCAGCAGCCAAGATTTTGTCAGGGGCGATATGAACACTGAAGCTTTCTTT
TRBV7-8	TRBJ1-6	.	.	CASTKSRTRDNSPLHF	TGTGCCAGCACCAAATCTCGGACAAGGGATAATTCACCCCTCCACTTT
TRBV4-2	TRBJ1-2	.	.	CASSQDRGYGYTF	TGTGCCAGCAGCCAAGATCGGGGTTATGGCTACACCTTC
TRBV29-1	TRBJ2-1	TRBD1	.	CSVVTRTGVEQFF	TGCAGCGTTGTGACGAGAACAGGGGTGGAGCAGTTCTTC
TRBV5-1	TRBJ2-7	TRBD2	.	CASSLGWGCRVSGSYEQYF	TGCGCCAGCAGCCTTGGTTGGGGTTGCCGCGTTAGCGGGAGCTACGAGCAGTACTTC